Shown below are 31 T cell receptor beta chains from a single sample sequenced in a study of T cell changes during pregnancy in multiple sclerosis. Libraries were prepared by immunoSEQ multiplex PCR; TCRdb keeps only in-frame clonotypes and omits some of them. The sample records 35,000 to 45,000 clones, roughly 90% being singletons. Source: CD4+ T cells from peripheral blood mononuclear cells, taken before pregnancy. Receptor source: a female donor with multiple sclerosis, enrolled in a pregnancy study.

CDR3 amino acids: CASSLAPAVVNTEAFF. The CDR3 nucleotides read TGCGCCAGCAGCTTGGCCCCCGCCGTAGTTAACACTGAAGCTTTCTTT. V gene TRBV5-1 combines with J gene TRBJ1-1; D unclear. CDR1 and CDR2 (germline): SGHRS, YFSETQ. This CDR3 is built from 16 residues. V lost 0 bases to trimming and J lost 2 bases, with 14 bases between them.

The V gene is TRBV18, the J gene TRBJ2-2; D perhaps matches TRBD2 (7 bases). Trimming removed 5 bases at V and 6 bases at J, with 13 bases between. The length of the CDR3 is 14 residues. Germline CDR1 is KGHSH and CDR2 is LQKENI. The CDR3 loop is CASSSLGGPGELFF. The CDR3 bases are TGTGCCAGCTCATCGCTCGGGGGGCCCGGGGAGCTGTTTTTT.

The V and J genes are TRBV6-1 and TRBJ1-2; 8 positions match TRBD1. Germline CDR1 MNHNS, CDR2 SASEGT. The length of the CDR3 is 14 residues. With 6 bases clipped from V and 0 bases from J, the junction kept 3 bases outside the gene matches. CDR3 coding DNA: TGTGCCAGCAGCGTACAGGGGGCTAACTATGGCTACACCTTC. Encoded protein: CASSVQGANYGYTF.

The genes are TRBV6-1 and TRBJ1-1; TRBD1 matches 7 bases. After removal of 6 bases from V and 5 bases from J, the junction contained 9 bases not matched to a gene. The CDR3 loop spans 14 amino acids. The germline V gene has CDR1 MNHNS and CDR2 SASEGT. The CDR3 bases are TGTGCCAGCAGGCAATTCAGGGGGGTGACTGAAGCTTTCTTT. Protein product: CASRQFRGVTEAFF.

This clone has a single count. The chain has TRBV28 and TRBJ2-1; TRBD2 aligns across 10 bases. This CDR3 comprises 15 residues. V lost 7 bases, J lost 4 bases, and 7 bases stayed unmatched. Germline CDR1 and CDR2: MDHEN and SYDVKM. This CDR3 reads CASNSLSGGYNEQFF. The CDR3 DNA follows: TGTGCCAGCAATTCCCTTAGCGGGGGGTACAATGAGCAGTTCTTC.

V gene TRBV29-1 combines with J gene TRBJ2-1; weak D call: TRBD2 (6 bases). Between the trimmed V and J ends, which lost 5 bases and 8 bases, there was a span of 13 bases. This CDR3 has 12 amino acids. The germline CDR1 and CDR2 sequences are SQVTM and ANQGSEA. CDR3 nucleotide sequence: TGCAGCGTTAGGGCCCGGAGGGATGAGCAGTTCTTC. Protein: CSVRARRDEQFF.

This chain connects TRBV18 to TRBJ1-1; TRBD1 matches 7 bases. This CDR3 is 16 amino acids long. Losses at the gene ends were 0 bases for V and 5 bases for J; bases not matched to a gene: 9. Germline V CDR1 and CDR2: KGHSH, LQKENI. This chain's CDR3 is CASSPPVGGGETEAFF. CDR3 DNA: TGTGCCAGCTCACCACCGGTTGGAGGGGGCGAAACTGAAGCTTTCTTT.

This chain connects TRBV5-1 to TRBJ2-1, with D perhaps matching TRBD1 (5 bases). V lost 4 bases, J lost 2 bases, and 13 bases lay in between. The CDR3 consists of 15 residues. Germline loops: CDR1 SGHRS, CDR2 YFSETQ. The CDR3 is CASSLDSSTYNEQFF. The DNA for the CDR3 is TGCGCCAGCAGCCTTGACAGCTCAACCTACAATGAGCAGTTCTTC.

The V and J genes are TRBV29-1 and TRBJ2-1; D gene uncertain. V was trimmed by 1 base and J by 0 bases, leaving 10 bases between them. The CDR3 is made up of 15 amino acids. From germline, CDR1 is SQVTM and CDR2 ANQGSEA. CDR3 in amino acids: CSVEGVPPSYNEQFF. The DNA of the CDR3 is TGCAGCGTTGAAGGCGTGCCACCCTCCTACAATGAGCAGTTCTTC.

V gene TRBV2 combines with J gene TRBJ2-5; the D gene is possibly TRBD1 (6 bases). Trimming took 4 bases from V and 2 from J, leaving 11 bases between them. The CDR3 is 14 residues long. Germline V CDR1 and CDR2: SNHLY, FYNNEI. In nucleotides, the CDR3 is TGTGCCAGCAGTGGAAACAGGGCACAAGAGACCCAGTACTTC. This sequence encodes CASSGNRAQETQYF.

The rearrangement uses TRBV2 and TRBJ1-1; no clear D. The germline V and J ends were trimmed by 2 bases and 3 bases, with 7 bases remaining between them. CDR1 is SNHLY and CDR2 is FYNNEI in the germline V gene. The CDR3 runs 13 residues. CDR3 sequence: CASSERRDTEAFF. The CDR3 DNA sequence: TGTGCCAGCAGTGAACGACGGGACACTGAAGCTTTCTTT.

This clone was detected a few times. This chain joins TRBV5-1 and TRBJ1-1; 9 nucleotides line up with TRBD1. J lost 3 bases, V lost 2 bases, and 5 bases had no gene match. The CDR3 length is 15 residues. Germline assignment: CDR1 SGHRS and CDR2 YFSETQ. CDR3 region: CASSLQGARDTEAFF. CDR3 in DNA: TGCGCCAGCAGCTTACAGGGGGCGCGAGACACTGAAGCTTTCTTT.

The chain links TRBV11-2 to TRBJ2-7; 7 bases match TRBD1. With V trimmed by 5 bases and J by 3 bases, 4 bases remained unmatched. This CDR3 comprises 13 residues. Germline V gene sequence: CDR1 SGHAT, CDR2 FQNNGV. The CDR3 spells CASSGWDSYEQYF. CDR3 bases: TGTGCCAGCAGCGGATGGGACAGCTACGAGCAGTACTTC.

This clone was seen more than once but under ten times. This chain links TRBV29-1 with TRBJ2-5; 8 bases agree with TRBD1. Germline V gives CDR1 SQVTM, CDR2 ANQGSEA. The CDR3 has 13 residues. The V segment lost 3 bases and the J segment 3 bases; nucleotides outside the gene matches: 3. The CDR3 loop is CSVEPGQEETQYF. CDR3 DNA sequence: TGCAGCGTTGAGCCGGGACAGGAAGAGACCCAGTACTTC.

The V gene is TRBV7-9, the J gene TRBJ2-1; TRBD2 agrees at 8 bases. The CDR3 is 15 residues long. V shed 5 bases and J 0 bases; nucleotides not matched to a gene: 3. Germline lookup yields CDR1 SEHNR and CDR2 FQNEAQ (reference sequence). In nucleotides, the CDR3 is TGTGCCAGCAGCCCGCGGGGGGACTCCTACAATGAGCAGTTCTTC. Translation gives CASSPRGDSYNEQFF. Complete variable domain (other parts from reference TRBV7-9 and TRBJ2-1): DTGVSQNPRHKITKRGQNVTFRCDPISEHNRLYWYRQTLGQGPEFLTYFQNEAQLEKSRLLSDRFSAERPKGSFSTLEIQRTEQGDSAMYLCASSPRGDSYNEQFFGPGTRLTVL.

In this sample, this clone is medium-sized. The chain is built from TRBV6-5 and TRBJ1-5, with D tentatively TRBD1 (5 bases). This CDR3 spans 15 amino acids. With 4 bases removed from V and 2 bases from J, the gap between germline ends came to 12 bases. Per the germline V gene, CDR1 is MNHEY and CDR2 is SVGAGI. CDR3 nucleotides: TGTGCCAGCAGTTCCCGGGGGTTCGGCAATCAGCCCCAGCATTTT. Encoded protein: CASSSRGFGNQPQHF.

The rearrangement uses TRBV5-6 and TRBJ2-7; 7 bases fit TRBD1. With 4 bases clipped from V and 3 bases from J, the junction kept 4 bases outside the gene matches. Germline loops: CDR1 SGHDT, CDR2 YYEEEE. This CDR3 is 13 amino acids long. The CDR3 region is CASSHQGVYEQYF. CDR3 DNA sequence: TGTGCCAGCAGCCATCAGGGGGTCTACGAGCAGTACTTC.

The chain carries TRBV30 and TRBJ1-1, with a tentative D call TRBD1 (6 bases). The length of the CDR3 is 11 residues. Trimming left V 8 bases short and J 4 bases short, with 11 bases between. Per the germline V gene, CDR1 is GTSNPN and CDR2 is SVGIG (reference sequence). As DNA, the CDR3 is TGTGCCCAAGGGGGGGGCACTGAAGCTTTCTTT. Protein product: CAQGGGTEAFF.

The chain recombines TRBV7-3 with TRBJ2-2; 11 nucleotides align to TRBD2. CDR1 and CDR2 from the germline V gene are SGHTA and FQGTGA. The V segment lost 5 bases and the J segment 4 bases; nucleotides outside the gene matches: 6. The CDR3 is 16 amino acids. The CDR3 protein is CASSLSGGATTGELFF. CDR3 coding DNA: TGTGCCAGCAGCCTTAGCGGGGGGGCCACCACCGGGGAGCTGTTTTTT.

The gene calls are TRBV18 and TRBJ1-3; possibly TRBD1 for D (6 bases). Trimming shortened V by 5 bases and J by 0 bases, and 14 bases separated the two germline ends. The CDR3 spans 16 residues. Germline V CDR1 and CDR2: KGHSH, LQKENI. The CDR3 protein is CASSTRSGASGNTIYF. In nucleotides, the CDR3 is TGTGCCAGCTCAACGCGATCAGGGGCCTCTGGAAACACCATATATTTT.

CDR3 residues: CASSAKRGGGVMGELFF. CDR3 coding DNA: TGTGCCAGCAGCGCCAAGCGGGGGGGCGGTGTCATGGGGGAGCTGTTTTTT. This sequence joins TRBV7-8 and TRBJ2-2; TRBD2 matches at 10 bases. With 5 bases clipped from V and 8 bases from J, the junction kept 14 bases outside the gene matches. Germline V gene lookup returns CDR1 SGHVS and CDR2 FQNEAQ. There are 17 residues in the CDR3.

This clone has only a few counts. The gene calls are TRBV6-1 and TRBJ1-6, with a tentative D call TRBD1 (6 bases). Germline V gene sequence: CDR1 MNHNS, CDR2 SASEGT. Deletions cut 0 bases from V and 3 bases from J, with 6 bases between. The CDR3 extends over 15 amino acids. CDR3 amino acids: CASSEAGGYNSPLHF. For the CDR3, the DNA is TGTGCCAGCAGTGAAGCAGGGGGCTATAATTCACCCCTCCACTTT.

The genes are TRBV18 and TRBJ1-5; D may be TRBD1 (5 bases). The CDR3 totals 15 residues. Trimming shortened V by 2 bases and J by 0 bases, and 8 bases separated the two germline ends. CDR1 and CDR2 (germline): KGHSH, LQKENI. CDR3: CASSPWTNSNQPQHF. The CDR3 nucleotides read TGTGCCAGCTCACCATGGACAAATAGCAATCAGCCCCAGCATTTT.

This chain joins TRBV18 and TRBJ2-1, with D possibly being TRBD1 (5 bases). Germline CDR1 reads KGHSH; CDR2 reads LQKENI. The V end lost 3 bases, the J end lost 3 bases, and 12 bases lay between the germline ends. The CDR3 totals 15 residues. The CDR3 nucleotides read TGTGCCAGCTCACCCGAGGACACTTACTACAATGAGCAGTTCTTC. The encoded protein is CASSPEDTYYNEQFF.

This chain links TRBV19 with TRBJ2-5; 7 bases fit TRBD1. Trimming removed 10 bases from V and 4 bases from J; junction bases left unmatched: 3. CDR3 length equals 11 residues. Germline V CDR1 and CDR2: LNHDA, SQIVND (reference sequence). The CDR3 DNA follows: TGTGCCACCAAGGGGGCAGAGACCCAGTACTTC. Amino acids: CATKGAETQYF.

DNA for the CDR3: TGTGCCAGCAGTACCGGGACAGCCTACGAGCAGTACTTC. Amino acid sequence: CASSTGTAYEQYF. The chain has TRBV6-1 and TRBJ2-7, with 7 bases fitting TRBD1. V trimming: 5 bases; J trimming: 2 bases; junction bases outside the gene matches: 3. There are 13 residues in the CDR3. Germline V gene lookup returns CDR1 MNHNS and CDR2 SASEGT.

This rearrangement joins TRBV2 to TRBJ1-2; 10 positions agree with TRBD1. CDR1 and CDR2 from the germline V gene are SNHLY and FYNNEI. This CDR3 is 14 amino acids long. V was pared by 8 bases and J by 7 bases, with 10 bases of the junction left unmatched. The CDR3 protein is CASGSTGTGVGYTF. CDR3 coding DNA: TGTGCCAGCGGATCTACCGGGACAGGGGTTGGCTACACCTTC.

The chain uses TRBV27 and TRBJ1-5; D not resolved. Trimming pared 5 bases from V and 6 bases from J, leaving 14 bases between. This CDR3 region has 14 residues. Germline CDR1 is MNHEY and CDR2 is SMNVEV (reference sequence). The CDR3: CASSLYGAGQPQHF. CDR3 sequence (DNA): TGTGCCAGCAGTCTATATGGAGCGGGTCAGCCCCAGCATTTT.

The chain is built from TRBV14 and TRBJ1-1, with TRBD1 identical over 7 bases. Germline trimming cut 0 bases from V and 8 bases from J; bases unmatched to any gene: 12. The CDR3 is made up of 16 amino acids. Germline-derived CDR1 and CDR2 are SGHDN and FVKESK. The CDR3 protein is CASSQDLGTAHGEAFF. CDR3 nucleotide sequence: TGTGCCAGCAGCCAAGATTTGGGGACAGCTCATGGGGAAGCTTTCTTT.

This clone was counted once. V usage is TRBV5-1 and J usage is TRBJ1-2, with D tentatively TRBD1 (5 bases). The CDR3 is 13 residues long. Deletions cut 6 bases from V and 3 bases from J, with 12 bases between. Germline assignment: CDR1 SGHRS and CDR2 YFSETQ. The CDR3 DNA is TGCGCCAGCACGGGGGGGACGTACTATGGCTACACCTTC. It codes for CASTGGTYYGYTF.

This clone was detected once. The V and J genes are TRBV7-9 and TRBJ2-5; D perhaps matches TRBD2 (5 bases). The germline V and J ends were trimmed by 2 bases and 2 bases, with 15 bases remaining between them. This CDR3 has 16 residues. Germline V lookup: CDR1 SEHNR, CDR2 FQNEAQ (reference sequence). The CDR3 here is CASSLIGLGGQETQYF. The CDR3 coding sequence is TGTGCCAGCAGCTTAATAGGCCTAGGCGGGCAAGAGACCCAGTACTTC.